One and the same sample provided the 6 T cell receptor beta chains below, sequenced in a study of resident and recirculating memory T cells in vitiligo. Method: immunoSEQ multiplex PCR; TCRdb's copy keeps in-frame clones and lacks some. The data show tens of thousands of clones, with 90% to 95% seen just once and around 5.1% held by the top ten. The source material was blood. The receptors were gathered from a male donor with vitiligo.

V usage is TRBV5-6 and J usage is TRBJ2-7, with a possible D match to TRBD1 (5 bases). V was shortened by 4 bases and J by 2 bases, with 13 bases between the two germline ends. CDR3 length: 14 amino acids. Germline values: CDR1 SGHDT, CDR2 YYEEEE. The CDR3 DNA follows: TGTGCCAGCAGCACAGGAACATACCCCTACGAGCAGTACTTC. It specifies CASSTGTYPYEQYF.

V is TRBV11-2 and J is TRBJ2-7, with TRBD1 matching over 8 bases. V lost 2 bases, J lost 4 bases, and 13 bases stayed unmatched. The CDR3 spans 17 residues. Germline CDR1 and CDR2: SGHAT and FQNNGV. The CDR3 loop reads CASSLSKLPGGIYEQYF. DNA of the CDR3: TGTGCCAGCAGCTTATCGAAGCTCCCAGGGGGCATTTACGAGCAGTACTTC.

The chain has TRBV30 and TRBJ2-4; the D gene is possibly TRBD1 (5 bases). This CDR3 contains 15 residues. The germline CDR1 and CDR2 sequences are GTSNPN and SVGIG (reference sequence). Trimming removed 4 bases at V and 4 bases at J, with 17 bases between. The CDR3 sequence: CAWIGAGFGKNIQYF. The DNA of the CDR3 is TGTGCCTGGATTGGGGCTGGATTCGGGAAAAACATTCAGTACTTC.

CDR3 DNA: TGTGCCAGCAGGGGGCCCGAGTCCATCTACGAGCAGTACTTC. Translating it yields CASRGPESIYEQYF. V gene TRBV6-6 combines with J gene TRBJ2-7; TRBD1 is a possible D gene (5 bases). Germline V gene lookup returns CDR1 MNHNY and CDR2 SVGAGI (reference sequence). The CDR3 spans 14 residues. Trimming took 6 bases from V and 3 from J, leaving 15 bases between them.

CDR3 sequence reads: CASSSLAGNEQFF. CDR3 nucleotide sequence: TGTGCCAGCAGCTCACTAGCGGGCAATGAGCAGTTCTTC. This rearrangement joins TRBV27 to TRBJ2-1; 9 nucleotides line up with TRBD2. From germline, CDR1 is MNHEY and CDR2 SMNVEV (reference sequence). The CDR3 sequence is 13 residues long. After removal of 6 bases from V and 6 bases from J, the junction contained 3 bases not matched to a gene.

A note on this clone: Other DNA sequences of this sample code for an identical CDR3. The CDR3 sequence: CASSLGDRGSYNEQFF. CDR3 DNA: TGTGCCAGCAGCTTAGGAGACAGGGGTTCCTACAATGAGCAGTTCTTC. The V gene is TRBV7-9, the J gene TRBJ2-1; 8 positions agree with TRBD1. Unmatched junction bases numbered 3, after V lost 1 base and J lost 1 base. CDR1 is SEHNR, CDR2 FQNEAQ, per germline (reference sequence). CDR3 length: 16 residues.